What follows are 25 T cell receptor beta chains derived from one specimen sequenced in a study of cytomegalovirus exposure and HLA in healthy donors. Both 60 Vbeta primers and 13 Jbeta primers went into the PCR. Clones were read by immunoSEQ multiplex PCR, and TCRdb kept only the in-frame ones, dropping some. Of over 150,000 clones detected, about 78% appear once; the ten largest clones hold under 15%. The sample comprised PBMCs. The receptor set was obtained from a woman between 45 and 60 years old in good health and CMV-seropositive.

The chain combines TRBV5-4 with TRBJ2-3, with D perhaps TRBD2 (6 bases). This CDR3 is 12 amino acids long. V lost 4 bases and J 6 bases, leaving 9 bases between the germline ends. Germline loops: CDR1 SGHNT, CDR2 YYREEE (reference sequence). The CDR3 sequence: CASSAGWDTQYF. For the CDR3, the DNA is TGTGCCAGCAGCGCGGGGTGGGATACGCAGTATTTT.

V usage is TRBV6-5 and J usage is TRBJ1-1; the match to TRBD1 covers 9 bases. Trimming removed 2 bases from V and 5 bases from J; junction bases left unmatched: 6. Germline CDR1 MNHEY, CDR2 SVGAGI. The CDR3 has 15 residues. In DNA, the CDR3 is TGTGCCAGCAGTTACACAACAGGGGGCTGGACTGAAGCTTTCTTT. This gives the protein CASSYTTGGWTEAFF.

This clone was seen only a few times. The chain has TRBV5-1 and TRBJ2-3; 10 positions match TRBD2. CDR3 length: 16 residues. Germline CDR1 is SGHRS and CDR2 is YFSETQ. The J segment lost 7 bases and the V segment lost 0 bases, leaving 8 bases of the junction unmatched. CDR3 sequence (DNA): TGCGCCAGCAGCTTGGACAGGGTAGCGGGGGGTAATACGCAGTATTTT. It is translated as CASSLDRVAGGNTQYF.

In its sample, this clone was seen once. This chain uses TRBV15 with TRBJ1-2, with 9 bases lining up with TRBD1. Germline V gives CDR1 LNHNV, CDR2 YYDKDF (reference sequence). The CDR3 runs 15 residues. V was clipped by 0 bases and J by 4 bases; unmatched bases: 3. The CDR3 DNA reads as TGTGCCACCAGCAGAGAGGACAGGGGAGGCTATGGCTACACCTTC. This translates into CATSREDRGGYGYTF.

This chain connects TRBV6-1 to TRBJ2-7; 7 nucleotides line up with TRBD1. Germline trimming cut 6 bases from V and 7 bases from J; bases unmatched to any gene: 15. Germline V CDR1 and CDR2: MNHNS, SASEGT. The CDR3 consists of 15 residues. Written as DNA, the CDR3 is TGTGCCAGCAGAACAACGGACAGGTCCTTAAGGGAGCAGTACTTC. Translation gives CASRTTDRSLREQYF.

This chain connects TRBV30 to TRBJ1-6; D call uncertain. The CDR3 consists of 15 residues. Trimming stripped 2 bases from V and 0 bases from J, with 8 bases between. The germline CDR1 and CDR2 sequences are GTSNPN and SVGIG (reference sequence). The DNA of the CDR3 is TGTGCCTGGAGTCTGGGGAGCTCCTATAATTCACCCCTCCACTTT. It codes for CAWSLGSSYNSPLHF.

The J gene is TRBJ2-1, the V gene TRBV10-3, with 8 bases identical to TRBD2. This CDR3 is 17 amino acids long. Germline CDR1 and CDR2: ENHRY and SYGVKD. V dropped 5 bases and J dropped 6; count of bases not matched to a gene: 15. CDR3 amino acids: CAISKLRGGQYINEQFF. The CDR3 region has the DNA TGTGCCATCAGTAAACTCCGGGGGGGCCAATACATCAATGAGCAGTTCTTC.

The V call is TRBV6-4, the J call TRBJ1-6; 11 bases are shared with TRBD1. Germline V gene sequence: CDR1 MRHNA, CDR2 SNTAGT. The V segment lost 6 bases and the J segment 6 bases; nucleotides outside the gene matches: 7. There are 16 residues in the CDR3. The CDR3 reads CASRTGTGGINSPLHF. Written as DNA, the CDR3 is TGTGCCAGCAGAACCGGGACAGGGGGTATTAATTCACCCCTCCACTTT.

This clone has only one observation. V and J are TRBV6-5 and TRBJ1-6; D possibly corresponds to TRBD1 (5 bases). Germline V gene lookup returns CDR1 MNHEY and CDR2 SVGAGI. Trimming stripped 2 bases from V and 9 bases from J, with 17 bases between. The CDR3 has 16 amino acids. The DNA for the CDR3 is TGTGCCAGCAGTTACGATGCCAGGGCGCAAGGTTCACCCCTCCACTTT. Protein product: CASSYDARAQGSPLHF.

The rearrangement links TRBV2 to TRBJ2-7, with a weak D call TRBD2 (6 bases). V was trimmed by 1 base and J by 5 bases, leaving 15 bases between them. Germline CDR1 reads SNHLY; CDR2 reads FYNNEI. This CDR3 comprises 15 residues. CDR3 DNA sequence: TGTGCCAGCAGTGAAGGTCTAGCGAGGTCCAACGAGCAGTACTTC. Translation gives CASSEGLARSNEQYF.

This clone has just a few counts. CDR3 loop: CASSPGDYNEQFF. The CDR3 DNA sequence: TGTGCCAGCAGCCCCGGGGACTACAATGAGCAGTTCTTC. This chain links TRBV7-3 with TRBJ2-1; maybe TRBD2 (5 bases). CDR1 is SGHTA and CDR2 is FQGTGA in the germline V gene. The ends were cut back, 5 bases at V and 3 bases at J, with 8 bases in the middle. The CDR3 runs 13 residues.

This clone was counted a single time. The V call is TRBV2, the J call TRBJ2-5; the match to TRBD2 covers 7 bases. The CDR3 is 14 amino acids. V shed 7 bases, J shed 3 bases, and the junction held 8 bases outside the gene matches. The germline CDR1 and CDR2 sequences are SNHLY and FYNNEI. The CDR3: CASKRAGFEETQYF. CDR3 nucleotide sequence: TGTGCCAGCAAGCGAGCGGGGTTCGAAGAGACCCAGTACTTC.

This clone was seen only a few times. The chain recombines TRBV29-1 with TRBJ1-1; D remains unclear. Germline V gives CDR1 SQVTM, CDR2 ANQGSEA. CDR3 length: 13 residues. Trimming shortened V by 5 bases and J by 2 bases, and 12 bases separated the two germline ends. The CDR3 loop reads CSVTPGVNTEAFF. CDR3 bases: TGCAGCGTTACCCCCGGAGTAAACACTGAAGCTTTCTTT.

The V call is TRBV9, the J call TRBJ2-2; TRBD2 might be the D (7 bases). Germline V gives CDR1 SGDLS, CDR2 YYNGEE. The V end lost 3 bases, the J end lost 1 base, and 13 bases lay between the germline ends. The CDR3 length is 16 residues. In DNA, the CDR3 is TGTGCCAGCAGCGCGCGGGGGCCAGAGAACACCGGGGAGCTGTTTTTT. It is translated as CASSARGPENTGELFF.

CDR3 DNA sequence: TGTGCCAGTAGTTCCTTCTCGGGAGTGTCTAACTATGGCTACACCTTC. The encoded protein is CASSSFSGVSNYGYTF. This sequence joins TRBV19 and TRBJ1-2; D is ambiguous. CDR3 length: 16 amino acids. V was shortened by 5 bases and J by 0 bases, with 16 bases between the two germline ends. CDR1 LNHDA and CDR2 SQIVND come from the germline V gene (reference sequence).

J is TRBJ1-1 and V is TRBV6-4; 8 bases map to TRBD1. Trimming removed 5 bases from V and 4 bases from J; junction bases left unmatched: 3. The CDR3 length is 13 residues. Germline loops: CDR1 MRHNA, CDR2 SNTAGT. The CDR3 nucleotides read TGTGCCAGCAGTAGAACAGGGGGCACTGAAGCTTTCTTT. Translated: CASSRTGGTEAFF.

The J gene is TRBJ1-4, the V gene TRBV7-6; possibly TRBD1 for D (6 bases). Germline-derived CDR1 and CDR2 are SGHVS and FNYEAQ. This CDR3 comprises 16 residues. V lost 5 bases and J lost 3, with 16 bases in between. DNA for the CDR3: TGTGCCAGCAGCCCCCTCTTGCGGGGGCCTAATGAAAAACTGTTTTTT. Protein: CASSPLLRGPNEKLFF.

The chain is built from TRBV5-6 and TRBJ2-1; 8 bases match TRBD1. The V gene end was trimmed by 5 bases and the J gene end by 0 bases; junction bases not matched to a gene: 7. The V gene's germline CDR1 is SGHDT and CDR2 YYEEEE. The CDR3 has 16 amino acids. The CDR3 DNA sequence: TGTGCCAGCAGGCAGGGGGCCCAGAGCTCCTACAATGAGCAGTTCTTC. Encoded protein: CASRQGAQSSYNEQFF.

The chain combines TRBV4-2 with TRBJ2-3, with D unclear. Germline V gives CDR1 LGHNA, CDR2 YNFKEQ. This CDR3 spans 13 amino acids. Trimming left V 1 base short and J 3 bases short, with 5 bases between. CDR3 region: CASSQVGTDTQYF. The CDR3 DNA is TGTGCCAGCAGCCAAGTCGGTACAGATACGCAGTATTTT.

The rearrangement links TRBV5-5 to TRBJ1-2; 9 bases line up with TRBD1. The germline gives CDR1 SGHKS, CDR2 YYEKEE (reference sequence). J was trimmed by 4 bases and V by 0 bases; bases with no gene match: 4. CDR3 length equals 15 residues. The CDR3 coding sequence is TGTGCCAGCAGCTTGGAGGACAGGGGCCGCTATGGCTACACCTTC. It yields the protein CASSLEDRGRYGYTF.

The chain recombines TRBV6-4 with TRBJ1-5; the D gene is possibly TRBD1 (6 bases). Trimming removed 5 bases at V and 6 bases at J, with 11 bases between. Looked up from germline, CDR1 is MRHNA and CDR2 is SNTAGT. The CDR3 has 13 amino acids. DNA for the CDR3: TGTGCCAGCAGTCAAGAAGGGGGTCAGCCCCAGCATTTT. Protein: CASSQEGGQPQHF.

CDR3 sequence: CASSPYFTGGSTGELFF. CDR3 DNA sequence: TGCGCCAGCAGCCCCTATTTTACGGGGGGCTCCACCGGGGAGCTGTTTTTT. The chain links TRBV4-1 to TRBJ2-2, with TRBD2 as a possible D gene (7 bases). The CDR3 runs 17 residues. Per the germline V gene, CDR1 is MGHRA and CDR2 is YSYEKL. V lost 4 bases to trimming and J lost 4 bases, with 19 bases between them.

In its sample, this clone was seen a few times. V usage is TRBV6-5 and J usage is TRBJ1-1, with 7 bases matching TRBD1. The CDR3 spans 11 residues. V shed 5 bases, J shed 7 bases, and the junction held 1 base outside the gene matches. The V gene's germline CDR1 is MNHEY and CDR2 SVGAGI. The CDR3 protein is CASSAGGEAFF. For the CDR3, the DNA is TGTGCCAGCAGTGCAGGGGGTGAAGCTTTCTTT.

The chain links TRBV5-1 to TRBJ2-1, with TRBD1 matching over 10 bases. The germline gives CDR1 SGHRS, CDR2 YFSETQ. The length of the CDR3 is 15 residues. Trimming removed 4 bases from V and 6 bases from J; junction bases left unmatched: 7. The chain's CDR3 is CASSTGQGGFNEQFF. In nucleotides, the CDR3 is TGCGCCAGCAGCACCGGACAGGGGGGCTTCAATGAGCAGTTCTTC.

This clone was observed once. This sequence joins TRBV2 and TRBJ1-1; tentatively, D is TRBD1 (5 bases). Trimming left V 8 bases short and J 4 bases short, with 17 bases between. Germline CDR1 SNHLY, CDR2 FYNNEI. The CDR3 is 14 amino acids. CDR3 bases: TGTGCCAGCGGGGACTTCGGGGCGGGCACTGAAGCTTTCTTT. Its translation is CASGDFGAGTEAFF.